This T cell receptor (beta chain) was sequenced for a study of blood T cell repertoires in COVID-19. In the study overall: T cells, B-cell-depleted T cells, or PBMCs provided the cDNA or gDNA that served as material.

The assay was immunoSEQ multiplex PCR, and TCRdb's table has in-frame clones only and misses some. Of 300,000 to 400,000 clones in the sample, around 92% were seen once. Patients in Seattle were enrolled during active infection, then followed longitudinally. CDR1 is MNHEY and CDR2 is SMNVEV in the germline V gene (reference sequence). The CDR3 extends over 13 amino acids. V lost 6 bases to trimming and J lost 4 bases, with 10 bases between them. The sequence came from a woman in her 30s with COVID-19, enrolled during active disease. The sequencing sample was made of peripheral blood. The chain recombines TRBV27 with TRBJ1-3; D unresolved. In DNA form, the CDR3 reads TGTGCCAGCAGGCCAGGCGACGGAAACACCATATATTTT. Its protein is CASRPGDGNTIYF.